A single sample gave rise to the 26 T cell receptor beta chains below, sequenced in a study of human T cells and chemical hapten exposure (dated by TCRdb to the early 2020s). Library method: RACE. Sequencing took place on a NextSeq 500. TCRdb ran its own pipeline on the public reads, namely fastp trimming at Q25 and MiXCR clone calling, and kept in-frame beta chains. Rows merge per CDR3 protein into single entries with the most common DNA and genes. The table for this sample lists 56,000 or so distinct CDR3 sequences; 9.5% to 10% of them were counted only once. The ten largest clones capture around a tenth of the sample. The label giving this sample's time point can be read as: pre-sensitization, week 0. The label giving this sample's treatment or condition can be read as: therapeutic diphenylcyclopropenone sensitization with weekly scalp DPC. Unfractionated whole blood was collected in Tempus Blood RNA tubes, and total RNA was extracted from that blood.

Here the sequenced sample was whole blood, taken in connection with sensitization to the hapten diphenylcyclopropenone (DPC). The receptors were gathered from a young woman with alopecia areata. Some clones in this sample may be carry-over from other donors' samples.

This clonotype was observed a handful of times. The chain couples TRBV28 to TRBJ2-3, with D perhaps being TRBD1 or TRBD2 (5 bases each). CDR3 size: 17 residues. V was shortened by 6 bases and J by 2 bases, with 21 bases between the two germline ends. Germline CDR1 reads MDHEN; CDR2 reads SYDVKM. The CDR3 spells CASRENRGRTHTDTQYF. The DNA of the CDR3 is TGTGCCAGCAGGGAGAACCGGGGCCGGACACACACAGATACGCAGTATTTT. Full variable domain (remainder filled in from reference TRBV28 and TRBJ2-3): DVKVTQSSRYLVKRTGEKVFLECVQDMDHENMFWYRQDPGLGLRLIYFSYDVKMKEKGDIPEGYSVSREKKERFSLILESASTNQTSMYLCASRENRGRTHTDTQYFGPGTRLTVL.

This clonotype has a count of ten or more. This sequence joins TRBV5-1 and TRBJ2-1, with D perhaps TRBD1 (6 bases). Between the trimmed V and J ends, which lost 0 bases and 5 bases, there was a span of 27 bases. Germline values: CDR1 SGHRS, CDR2 YFSETQ. The CDR3 consists of 20 residues. CDR3 sequence: CASSLAPVPGALGWDNEQFF. CDR3 DNA sequence: TGCGCCAGCAGCTTGGCCCCCGTTCCAGGGGCATTAGGATGGGACAATGAGCAGTTCTTC.

This chain links TRBV7-2 with TRBJ1-5; D is uncertain. Germline-derived CDR1 and CDR2 are SGHTA and FQGNSA. Between the trimmed V and J ends, which lost 0 bases and 2 bases, there was a span of 11 bases. The CDR3 is 16 amino acids. This CDR3 reads CASSLAGGWGNQPQHF. The CDR3 DNA reads TGTGCCAGCAGCTTAGCCGGAGGGTGGGGCAATCAGCCCCAGCATTTT.

This chain uses TRBV5-6 with TRBJ1-5; 12 bases match TRBD1. After removal of 3 bases from V and 7 bases from J, the junction contained 5 bases not matched to a gene. This CDR3 is built from 15 residues. CDR1 and CDR2 (germline): SGHDT, YYEEEE. The CDR3 nucleotides read TGTGCCAGCAGCTACGGGACAGGGGGCGCACAGCCCCAGCATTTT. Protein sequence: CASSYGTGGAQPQHF.

In this sample, this clonotype turned up a few times. CDR3 DNA: TGTGCCAGCAGCGTAGGTCTAGGCCGCGAGCAGTACTTC. It specifies CASSVGLGREQYF. This rearrangement joins TRBV9 to TRBJ2-7; no reliable D call. The length of the CDR3 is 13 residues. Germline V CDR1 and CDR2: SGDLS, YYNGEE. V gave up 0 bases and J gave up 6 bases, with 10 bases separating them. Full variable domain (remainder filled in from reference TRBV9 and TRBJ2-7): DSGVTQTPKHLITATGQRVTLRCSPRSGDLSVYWYQQSLDQGLQFLIQYYNGEERAKGNILERFSAQQFPDLHSELNLSSLELGDSALYFCASSVGLGREQYFGPGTRLTVT.

This clonotype was observed a few times. The chain joins TRBV4-3 to TRBJ1-1; D is uncertain. Germline CDR1 is LGHNA and CDR2 is YSLEER. The CDR3 covers 15 residues. Trimming stripped 0 bases from V and 0 bases from J, with 8 bases between. The CDR3 sequence: CASSQDTALNTEAFF. Here the CDR3 DNA reads TGCGCCAGCAGCCAAGATACAGCCTTGAACACTGAAGCTTTCTTT.

This clonotype was counted only a few times. The chain recombines TRBV7-3 with TRBJ1-2; 7 bases map to TRBD1. With V trimmed by 4 bases and J by 11 bases, 10 bases remained unmatched. The CDR3 loop spans 13 amino acids. CDR1 and CDR2 from the germline V gene are SGHTA and FQGTGA. The CDR3 DNA is TGTGCCAGCAGCTCCACCGGGACAGATCTGTACACCTTC. It specifies CASSSTGTDLYTF.

This chain links TRBV9 with TRBJ1-5; TRBD1 matches 9 bases. The CDR3 spans 14 residues. Trimming took 3 bases from V and 7 from J; bases not matched to a gene: 5. The germline V gene has CDR1 SGDLS and CDR2 YYNGEE. CDR3 coding DNA: TGTGCCAGCAGCGCACAGGGGGCGGGACAGCCCCAGCATTTT. Translation: CASSAQGAGQPQHF.

The V gene is TRBV6-5, the J gene TRBJ2-7, with 8 bases aligning to TRBD2. Germline loops: CDR1 MNHEY, CDR2 SVGAGI. The V segment lost 10 bases and the J segment 4 bases; nucleotides outside the gene matches: 9. This CDR3 comprises 13 residues. CDR3 protein: CAIARGGGYEQYF. The DNA for the CDR3 is TGTGCCATCGCCCGGGGCGGGGGGTACGAGCAGTACTTC.

This clonotype has more than one count but fewer than ten. The gene calls are TRBV7-9 and TRBJ2-3, with 9 bases that match TRBD2. The CDR3 has 16 residues. CDR1 SEHNR and CDR2 FQNEAQ come from the germline V gene (reference sequence). V lost 4 bases, J lost 6 bases, and 11 bases stayed unmatched. Here the CDR3 DNA reads TGTGCCAGCAGCTCAGCGGGGGGCCAGAGAGGCGATACGCAGTATTTT. This encodes CASSSAGGQRGDTQYF.

This sequence joins TRBV7-2 and TRBJ2-3; D tentatively reads TRBD1 or TRBD2 (6 bases each). This CDR3 spans 15 amino acids. Germline CDR1 and CDR2: SGHTA and FQGNSA. Trimming took off 5 bases at V and 4 bases at J, with 16 bases between the two ends. This chain's CDR3 is CASSMAGGGADTQYF. CDR3 DNA sequence: TGTGCCAGCAGCATGGCCGGGGGCGGGGCAGATACGCAGTATTTT.

This clonotype was recorded at least ten times. The chain carries TRBV28 and TRBJ1-4, with 7 bases aligning to TRBD1. Germline loops: CDR1 MDHEN, CDR2 SYDVKM. Losses at the gene ends were 2 bases for V and 8 bases for J; bases not matched to a gene: 8. The CDR3 has 15 residues. The CDR3 DNA is TGTGCCAGCAGTTTAAACAGGGGACTGAGGGAAAAACTGTTTTTT. It encodes CASSLNRGLREKLFF.

This clonotype was counted ten times or more. The chain carries TRBV6-2 or TRBV6-3 and TRBJ2-3; 12 positions agree with TRBD2. This CDR3 region has 14 residues. Germline trimming cut 7 bases from V and 4 bases from J; bases unmatched to any gene: 3. CDR1 and CDR2 from the germline V gene are MNHEY and SVGEGT. The CDR3 DNA reads TGTGCCAGCAACCTAGCGGGGGGGCCAGATACGCAGTATTTT. Protein sequence: CASNLAGGPDTQYF.

This clonotype occurred many times. The V call is TRBV20-1, the J call TRBJ1-6; D gene uncertain. Trimming cost V 0 bases and J 2 bases, with 8 bases left between them. The CDR3 loop spans 15 amino acids. Per germline, CDR1 DFQATT and CDR2 SNEGSKA (reference sequence). The CDR3 loop is CSARDSETYNSPLHF. DNA for the CDR3: TGCAGTGCTAGAGACTCGGAGACCTATAATTCACCCCTCCACTTT.

This clonotype was observed many times. The rearrangement links TRBV20-1 to TRBJ2-1; 9 bases are shared with TRBD1. Losses at the gene ends were 0 bases for V and 3 bases for J; bases not matched to a gene: 9. CDR3 length: 17 residues. Germline CDR1 reads DFQATT; CDR2 reads SNEGSKA (reference sequence). CDR3 loop: CSARDPFGQGSYNEQFF. CDR3 nucleotides: TGCAGTGCTAGAGATCCCTTCGGACAGGGGAGCTACAATGAGCAGTTCTTC.

This clonotype was recorded many times. V gene TRBV14 combines with J gene TRBJ2-2, with D possibly being TRBD2 (5 bases). From germline, CDR1 is SGHDN and CDR2 FVKESK. The ends were cut back, 0 bases at V and 2 bases at J, with 7 bases in the middle. This CDR3 has 15 residues. Written as DNA, the CDR3 is TGTGCCAGCAGCCAAGATTGGACTAACACCGGGGAGCTGTTTTTT. Translation: CASSQDWTNTGELFF.

This chain uses TRBV29-1 with TRBJ2-1; a possible D gene is TRBD1 (5 bases). This CDR3 spans 13 amino acids. Germline V CDR1 and CDR2: SQVTM, ANQGSEA. The V end lost 6 bases, the J end lost 8 bases, and 17 bases lay between the germline ends. CDR3: CSVALTQGHEQFF. In DNA, the CDR3 is TGCAGCGTGGCGTTGACCCAGGGCCATGAGCAGTTCTTC.

At least ten counts were recorded for this clonotype. The V gene is TRBV2, the J gene TRBJ2-1, with D unclear. Germline V gene sequence: CDR1 SNHLY, CDR2 FYNNEI. The CDR3 contains 13 residues. Between the trimmed V and J ends, which lost 5 bases and 0 bases, there was a span of 5 bases. CDR3 protein: CASSPSSYNEQFF. CDR3 sequence (DNA): TGTGCCAGCAGTCCTAGCTCCTACAATGAGCAGTTCTTC.

The sample holds a few counts of this clonotype. This chain uses TRBV9 with TRBJ1-1; tentative D call: TRBD1 (6 bases). Germline V CDR1 and CDR2: SGDLS, YYNGEE. V shed 3 bases and J shed 5 bases, with 14 bases lying between them. The CDR3 totals 14 residues. The CDR3 here is CASSAGDPRTEAFF. The CDR3 nucleotides are TGTGCCAGCAGCGCAGGGGATCCGAGGACTGAAGCTTTCTTT.

This sequence joins TRBV20-1 and TRBJ2-1, with 13 bases identical to TRBD2. The CDR3 consists of 14 residues. Trimming at V came to 4 bases and at J to 7 bases, leaving 4 bases not matched to a gene. From germline, CDR1 is DFQATT and CDR2 SNEGSKA (reference sequence). This CDR3 is CSAKGTSGVNEQFF. The CDR3 nucleotides read TGCAGTGCTAAGGGGACTAGCGGGGTAAATGAGCAGTTCTTC.

This clonotype appeared many times. CDR3 nucleotide sequence: TGCGCCAGCAGCTCTATGAGGGGGCCCAACACTGAAGCTTTCTTT. Protein product: CASSSMRGPNTEAFF. The chain couples TRBV5-1 to TRBJ1-1; 7 bases are a match to TRBD1. Germline loops: CDR1 SGHRS, CDR2 YFSETQ. This CDR3 contains 15 residues. Trimming took 3 bases from V and 2 from J; bases not matched to a gene: 7.

This clonotype has at least ten counts. The rearrangement links TRBV20-1 to TRBJ1-2, with TRBD1 identical over 9 bases. The V gene's germline CDR1 is DFQATT and CDR2 SNEGSKA (reference sequence). With V trimmed by 6 bases and J by 8 bases, 7 bases remained unmatched. The CDR3 covers 12 residues. The CDR3 loop reads CSADRGSAGYTF. CDR3 coding DNA: TGCAGTGCGGACAGGGGTTCAGCCGGCTACACCTTC.

The J gene is TRBJ2-7, the V gene TRBV27; possibly TRBD2 for D (5 bases). In germline, CDR1 is MNHEY, CDR2 SMNVEV (reference sequence). The CDR3 totals 14 residues. Trimming cost V 6 bases and J 0 bases, with 12 bases left between them. The CDR3 here is CASSRSGYSYEQYF. The CDR3 DNA sequence: TGTGCCAGCAGCCGCAGCGGATACTCCTACGAGCAGTACTTC.

The CDR3 spells CASSQDPRFLNTEAFF. CDR3 nucleotide sequence: TGTGCCAGCAGCCAAGATCCCCGTTTCTTGAACACTGAAGCTTTCTTT. The chain links TRBV14 to TRBJ1-1; D is uncertain. Trimming took off 0 bases at V and 0 bases at J, with 11 bases between the two ends. Germline V CDR1 and CDR2: SGHDN, FVKESK. CDR3 length: 16 residues.

This clonotype was observed at least ten times. The rearrangement uses TRBV20-1 and TRBJ2-7; unclear D gene. The CDR3 has 11 residues. Germline V gene data show CDR1 as DFQATT and CDR2 as SNEGSKA (reference sequence). V lost 4 bases to trimming and J lost 6 bases, with 10 bases between them. The CDR3 is CSAKPGREQYF. The CDR3 region has the DNA TGCAGTGCTAAACCCGGCCGCGAGCAGTACTTC.

V gene TRBV12-3 or TRBV12-4 combines with J gene TRBJ2-3; TRBD1 matches at 10 bases. The CDR3 covers 14 residues. V trimming: 5 bases; J trimming: 3 bases; junction bases outside the gene matches: 2. The CDR3 DNA reads as TGTGCCAGCAGTACGGGACAGGGGACAGATACGCAGTATTTT. Protein product: CASSTGQGTDTQYF.